The 14 T cell receptor beta chains reported below all come from one sample, sequenced in a study of shared clonotypes between healthy human individuals. Some clones are missing from TCRdb's copy, which holds only in-frame ones; the method was immunoSEQ multiplex PCR. The sample carries 550,000 to 850,000 clones, approximately 77% recorded once. The sample comprised memory CD4+ T cells sorted from blood. As for subset: CD45RA-negative fraction. Receptors originate from a woman in her twenties or thirties in good health.

The gene calls are TRBV7-9 and TRBJ2-1; TRBD1 or TRBD2 may be the D gene (6 bases each). This CDR3 spans 14 amino acids. Trimming shortened V by 3 bases and J by 8 bases, and 14 bases separated the two germline ends. The V gene's germline CDR1 is SEHNR and CDR2 FQNEAQ (reference sequence). As DNA, the CDR3 is TGTGCCAGCAGCTTGGGCGGGAAGGGGGATGAGCAGTTCTTC. It specifies CASSLGGKGDEQFF. The complete variable domain, with remaining parts taken from reference TRBV7-9 and TRBJ2-1, reads DTGVSQNPRHKITKRGQNVTFRCDPISEHNRLYWYRQTLGQGPEFLTYFQNEAQLEKSRLLSDRFSAERPKGSFSTLEIQRTEQGDSAMYLCASSLGGKGDEQFFGPGTRLTVL.

V usage is TRBV6-1 and J usage is TRBJ2-2; no clear D. The germline V gene has CDR1 MNHNS and CDR2 SASEGT. The CDR3 totals 15 residues. V lost 6 bases and J lost 3, with 14 bases in between. CDR3 loop: CASSPAVWDTGELFF. The CDR3 region has the DNA TGTGCCAGCAGCCCGGCGGTGTGGGACACCGGGGAGCTGTTTTTT.

This clone occurred a few times. The chain recombines TRBV7-9 with TRBJ2-5, with 11 bases that match TRBD2. V lost 8 bases, J lost 4 bases, and 9 bases stayed unmatched. The CDR3 is 15 residues long. Germline V gene sequence: CDR1 SEHNR, CDR2 FQNEAQ (reference sequence). The CDR3 DNA follows: TGTGCCAGCCGAAACGTAGCGGGAGGGGGAGAGACCCAGTACTTC. Translated, it gives CASRNVAGGGETQYF.

This clone showed up many times. Distinct nucleotide sequences in the sample also encode this CDR3. The chain links TRBV10-1 to TRBJ1-1; no firm D call. This CDR3 has 13 residues. From germline, CDR1 is WNHNN and CDR2 SYGVQD (reference sequence). The V end was cut by 3 bases, the J end by 1 base, with 6 bases between. The CDR3 loop is CASSDPPNTEAFF. The DNA for the CDR3 is TGCGCCAGCAGTGATCCGCCGAACACTGAAGCTTTCTTT.

V gene TRBV2 combines with J gene TRBJ2-1, with TRBD2 matching over 8 bases. Per the germline V gene, CDR1 is SNHLY and CDR2 is FYNNEI. V trimming: 5 bases; J trimming: 9 bases; junction bases outside the gene matches: 6. The CDR3 spans 13 residues. CDR3 DNA sequence: TGTGCCAGCAGTCAGGGACTAGTTTTTGAGCAGTTCTTC. This gives the protein CASSQGLVFEQFF.

This chain links TRBV5-1 with TRBJ1-4, with D possibly TRBD1 on 5 matching bases. CDR3 size: 15 residues. Germline V lookup: CDR1 SGHRS, CDR2 YFSETQ. V lost 1 base, J lost 0 bases, and 7 bases lay in between. This CDR3 reads CASSLLTATNEKLFF. The CDR3 coding sequence is TGCGCCAGCAGCTTGTTGACAGCAACTAATGAAAAACTGTTTTTT.

This clone was detected ten times or more. The chain couples TRBV4-1 to TRBJ2-1, with 11 bases lining up with TRBD2. Germline lookup yields CDR1 MGHRA and CDR2 YSYEKL. Trimming took 1 base from V and 9 from J; bases not matched to a gene: 8. CDR3 length: 16 residues. CDR3 in amino acids: CASSQGVLAGVGEQFF. For the CDR3, the DNA is TGCGCCAGCAGCCAAGGAGTACTAGCGGGAGTAGGTGAGCAGTTCTTC.

Comment on this clone: A read error may explain this, as a much larger clone is one base away. This chain links TRBV5-5 with TRBJ1-5, with TRBD1 as a possible D gene (5 bases). CDR1 is SGHKS and CDR2 is YYEKEE in the germline V gene (reference sequence). V lost 4 bases and J 2 bases, leaving 10 bases between the germline ends. This CDR3 contains 14 residues. CDR3 residues: CASSLGTGNQPQHF. DNA for the CDR3: TGTGCCAGCAGCCTCGGGACGGGCAATCAGCCCCAGCATTTT.

The genes are TRBV27 and TRBJ2-7; D not certain. The CDR3 is 19 amino acids. Germline-derived CDR1 and CDR2 are MNHEY and SMNVEV (reference sequence). The ends were cut back, 9 bases at V and 1 base at J, with 31 bases in the middle. The CDR3 DNA follows: TGTGCCAGTCATCGTACCGGGCGGTCCCACACCCAGATTTCCTACGAGCAGTACTTC. It encodes CASHRTGRSHTQISYEQYF.

The rearrangement links TRBV5-1 to TRBJ2-1; TRBD2 aligns across 8 bases. Germline V gives CDR1 SGHRS, CDR2 YFSETQ. The CDR3 runs to 13 residues. Trimming cost V 7 bases and J 3 bases; bases outside gene matches: 3. The CDR3 protein is CASGAGGYNEQFF. CDR3 DNA: TGCGCCAGCGGGGCGGGAGGCTACAATGAGCAGTTCTTC. Supplemented by reference TRBV5-1 and TRBJ2-1, the full variable domain reads KAGVTQTPRYLIKTRGQQVTLSCSPISGHRSVSWYQQTPGQGLQFLFEYFSETQRNKGNFPGRFSGRQFSNSRSEMNVSTLELGDSALYLCASGAGGYNEQFFGPGTRLTVL.

The sample holds one count of this clone. The rearrangement links TRBV11-3 to TRBJ2-2, with TRBD1 as a possible D gene (5 bases). This CDR3 has 15 residues. The V end was cut by 5 bases, the J end by 0 bases, with 10 bases between. The germline gives CDR1 SGHNT, CDR2 YENEEA. The CDR3 DNA follows: TGTGCCAGCAGCCAAGGACACTCGAACACCGGGGAGCTGTTTTTT. This sequence encodes CASSQGHSNTGELFF. Full variable domain (rest looked up from reference TRBV11-3 and TRBJ2-2): EAGVVQSPRYKIIEKKQPVAFWCNPISGHNTLYWYLQNLGQGPELLIRYENEEAVDDSQLPKDRFSAERLKGVDSTLKIQPAELGDSAVYLCASSQGHSNTGELFFGEGSRLTVL.

The chain is built from TRBV6-1 and TRBJ2-3; possible D gene TRBD2, 5 bases. This CDR3 has 13 amino acids. Trimming took off 6 bases at V and 3 bases at J, with 10 bases between the two ends. CDR1 and CDR2 (germline): MNHNS, SASEGT. The CDR3 here is CASRPPGTDTQYF. CDR3 nucleotide sequence: TGTGCCAGCAGACCACCGGGGACAGATACGCAGTATTTT.

The genes are TRBV28 and TRBJ2-7; 7 positions match TRBD2. V was clipped by 5 bases and J by 3 bases; unmatched bases: 10. In germline, CDR1 is MDHEN, CDR2 SYDVKM. The CDR3 loop spans 15 amino acids. In DNA, the CDR3 is TGTGCCAGCAGTCGCCCCGCGGGAGTGGGCTACGAGCAGTACTTC. This encodes CASSRPAGVGYEQYF.

The rearrangement links TRBV5-1 to TRBJ2-2; unclear D gene. CDR1 is SGHRS, CDR2 YFSETQ, per germline. V was pared by 1 base and J by 4 bases, with 11 bases between. This CDR3 region has 15 residues. CDR3 sequence reads: CASSLSLSGTGELFF. The CDR3 region has the DNA TGCGCCAGCAGCTTGTCTCTATCTGGCACCGGGGAGCTGTTTTTT.